This record looks at one TCR beta chain sequence and its context. This sample is part of a study of blood T cell repertoires in COVID-19. Study summary: Sample material is recorded as cDNA or gDNA derived from T cells, B-cell-depleted T cells, or PBMCs.

Per the authors' pipeline: It was from reference gene primer amplification that nucleated cell counts were estimated. TCRdb keeps only in-frame clones here, not all; method: immunoSEQ multiplex PCR. V, J and clone size reflect that table, while D and trimming were determined from the DNA. The data show tens of thousands of clones, 84% seen once. Sequencing was performed on peripheral blood. The source is a man in his 60s with acute or convalescent COVID-19.

CDR3 region: CASSPALANYGYTF. CDR3 coding DNA: TGTGCCAGCTCACCAGCCCTAGCTAACTATGGCTACACCTTC. The chain carries TRBV18 and TRBJ1-2; unclear D gene. This CDR3 has 14 amino acids. V gave up 2 bases and J gave up 0 bases, with 7 bases separating them. Germline CDR1 is KGHSH and CDR2 is LQKENI. Filled out from reference TRBV18 and TRBJ1-2, the complete variable domain reads NAGVMQNPRHLVRRRGQEARLRCSPMKGHSHVYWYRQLPEEGLKFMVYLQKENIIDESGMPKERFSAEFPKEGPSILRIQQVVRGDSAAYFCASSPALANYGYTFGSGTRLTVV.